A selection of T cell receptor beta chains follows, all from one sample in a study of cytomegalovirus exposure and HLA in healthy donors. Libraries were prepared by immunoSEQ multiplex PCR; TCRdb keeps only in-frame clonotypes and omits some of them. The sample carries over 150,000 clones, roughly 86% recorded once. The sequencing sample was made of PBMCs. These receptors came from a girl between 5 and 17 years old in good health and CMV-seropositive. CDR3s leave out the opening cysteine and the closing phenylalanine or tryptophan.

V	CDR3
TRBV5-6	ASSLQTGYDSPLH
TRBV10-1	ASSESGQGGTEAF
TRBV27	ASSLARDNQPQH
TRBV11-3	ASSLGTGRNTEAF
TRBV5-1	ASSLRAGGLNWKGNEQF
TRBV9	ASSPRVAGDQETQY
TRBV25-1	ASSESPSGSTDTQY
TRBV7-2	ASSPSGGNNEKLF
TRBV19	ASSRGQGNTQY
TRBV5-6	ASSGLDRLSTDTQY
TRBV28	ASSEGNQPQH
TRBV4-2	ASSREAFGGVGTEAF
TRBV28	ASSFHSSGANVLT
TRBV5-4	ASSLGGSETQY
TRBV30	AWSYGYIGYT
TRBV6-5	ASTPWRTGLTEAF
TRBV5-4	ASSFRGDEQF
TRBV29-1	SVVGRMNTEAF
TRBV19	ASSINGGWTSGGTTYEQY
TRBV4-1	ASSQVVLETQY
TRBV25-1	ASTPGGGPPGELF
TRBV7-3	ASSLGTPYEQY
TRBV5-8	ASSRGQGYGYT
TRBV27	ASSPLDRLNQPQH
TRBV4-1	ASSQGLVNTIY
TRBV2	ASTRMRGALNEQY
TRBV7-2	ASSKGGAGDYEQY
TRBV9	ASSDAGFAYGYT
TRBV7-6	ASRGQGGTEAF
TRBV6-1	ASRGQHNTGELF
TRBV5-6	ASSLSTEAF
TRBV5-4	ASSLGQQGRTF
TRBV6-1	ASSGGQGDHGYT
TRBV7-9	ASSLVDRFDGYT
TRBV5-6	ASSSRPGTALYNEQF
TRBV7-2	ASSLGGLLY
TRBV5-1	ASSTGRGNAGELF
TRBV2	ASSDEISGLGEQY
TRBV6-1	ASNLQGTQNQPQH
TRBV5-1	ASSFFPFWDRDREQY
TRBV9	ASSSQGGQGNNSPLH
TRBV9	ASSVGGGAVDTQY
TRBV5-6	ASSLVTSSGNTIY
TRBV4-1	ASSQGEPGTYEQY
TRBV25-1	ASSDLLISSGGHNEQF
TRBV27	ASTPLTASTDTQY
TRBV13	ASSASTGKAEAF
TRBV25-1	ASSDIAGTRVGTDTQY